This note documents a single T cell receptor beta chain sequence. Its antigen is undetermined. The CDR3 is 15 amino acids. From germline, CDR1 is ENHRY and CDR2 SYGVKD. Trimming cost V 3 bases and J 3 bases, with 15 bases left between them. The data derive from a study of persistence of HIV-infected CD4 T cells. Study information: Up to about 180 mL blood was drawn at multiple time points; a couple of donors had single-time leukapheresis. Notes on the study in general: TCR oligoclonality correlated with proviral oligoclonality in the same sorted populations. CMV- and Gag-responding cells had lower TCRbeta richness than CD3/CD28-responding cells.

This was the immunoSEQ version 4 assay in survey mode. The data were produced by immunoSEQ multiplex PCR, yet TCRdb's version contains in-frame clones alone and is incomplete. This repertoire shows some 9,200 clones, under 90% found once; its top ten account for roughly 2%. Overlapping HIV-1 Gag 15-mer peptides at 0.85 to 1 ug per peptide per mL were used. Sorting of responding CD4+ T cells relied on upregulated CD40 ligand together with CD69. Stimulated PBMCs had first been depleted of CD8+ T cells. The material was CD4+ T cells sorted from PBMCs after approximately 19-hour stimulation, obtained from a patient who received antiretroviral therapy. The rearrangement joins TRBV10-3 to TRBJ2-7; possibly TRBD2 for D (6 bases). This clonotype originated in an adult woman with HIV who was CMV-seropositive. DNA of the CDR3: TGTGCCATCAGTGAATACGGGGGTAACTTCTACGAGCAGTACTTC. It codes for CAISEYGGNFYEQYF.